This T cell receptor (beta chain) was retrieved from a study of blood T cell repertoires in COVID-19 (TCRdb year 2020). Regarding the study in general: Samples from collaborators originated in the United States, Italy and Spain and spanned both the acute and convalescent phases of COVID-19. The material from the prospective study consisted of cDNA or gDNA derived from T cells, B-cell-depleted T cells, or PBMCs. Subjects who had been exposed to COVID-19, were actively infected with it, or had recovered from it provided the deeply sampled blood TCRbeta repertoires that made up the dataset. The repertoires were released in a freely available public database intended as a resource for research on the immune response to SARS-CoV-2. Samples were obtained from the ongoing ImmuneRACE study (first 160 participants) and from over 1,000 subjects provided by 6 global collaborators. The sample metadata nearly always contained a de-identified subject ID, COVID-19 status, age in years and sex. HLA class I and class II types, where available, came from metadata supplied by the sample provider rather than from assay-based typing.

What the research found in general, with its limitations: How much clinical and demographic metadata was included differed by source and by participant, and the metadata was provided uncurated.

The immunoSEQ Assay, a bias-controlled multiplex PCR, was used to amplify TCRbeta CDR3 regions from genomic DNA. As for how the authors treated the data: Nucleated cell counts per sample were estimated from amplification of reference gene primers within the assay. To quantify the absolute abundance of each unique TCRbeta CDR3 rearrangement, sequence reads were collapsed and filtered. Productive Simpson clonality was computed per sample as the square root of Simpson's diversity index over productive rearrangements. TCRdb provides this immuneACCESS table in a form limited to in-frame rearrangements. Some clones are lacking; in checked studies, under half of them reflect an unresolved V gene, and why the rest are absent is not known. V, J and clone size are taken as reported in that table, and D and trimming were inferred from the DNA itself. The sample data list 400,000 to 550,000 clones, and around nine tenths of these were observed just once. The ten largest clones take up under 2.5% of the sample.

In the prospective study, participants were about 18 to 95 years old, resided in 20 to 30 geographic areas of the United States, and were enrolled through a virtual design. To assign participants to cohorts, the prospective study relied on clinical history that participants themselves reported in a screening survey and a study questionnaire. Mobile phlebotomists in the prospective study collected whole blood, serum and a nasopharyngeal or oropharyngeal swab from every participant. Over a 2-month period, participants in the prospective study had the option of providing additional blood draws and questionnaires. Blood samples from the prospective study were shipped frozen or at room temperature prior to DNA extraction. From the cysteine through the phenylalanine, the CDR3 covers 14 amino acids. The retained sequence is limited to the CDR3, 42 bases, with the frame set at the first base. The junction carries 9 bases between V and J, which are trimmed by 3 bases and 0 bases respectively. The germline V gene provides CDR1 MNHNS and CDR2 SASEGT.

This clone was counted once. What antigen it recognizes has not been identified. The record has no base qualities; no much larger clone is one base away. The rearrangement combines TRBV6-1 with TRBJ2-7, with a tentative D gene TRBD1 over 5 matching bases. The sequence was collected from a woman aged 18-29 years with acute COVID-19. Sequenced material: PBMCs or T cells enriched from blood (not recorded which). The base sequence is TGTGCCAGCAGTGACAGGGTTGGCTCCTACGAGCAGTACTTC. The resulting protein is CASSDRVGSYEQYF.